Listed here are 29 T cell receptor beta chains from one sample, sequenced in a study of blood T cell repertoires in COVID-19 (dated by TCRdb to about 2020). Library construction relied on the immunoSEQ multiplex PCR assay. The source is immuneACCESS, and TCRdb retained only in-frame sequences with V and J called. Part of the clones is not carried over; for the studies checked, unresolved V genes explain less than half of this, and the remainder is unexplained. This sample holds roughly 220,000 clones; 75% to 90% were observed only once. The top ten hold 7.5% to 9.5% of the sample. Sequenced material: peripheral blood. These receptors originate from a woman of 80 years or more with COVID-19, enrolled during active disease.

The chain couples TRBV7-2 to TRBJ2-5; 9 positions agree with TRBD2. The CDR3 totals 13 residues. Germline-derived CDR1 and CDR2 are SGHTA and FQGNSA. V dropped 5 bases and J dropped 5; count of bases not matched to a gene: 3. CDR3 DNA sequence: TGTGCCAGCAGCGGCGGGAGGGTGGAGACCCAGTACTTC. Its protein is CASSGGRVETQYF.

The V gene is TRBV2, the J gene TRBJ1-1; perhaps TRBD1 as D (6 bases). Germline V gene lookup returns CDR1 SNHLY and CDR2 FYNNEI. V gave up 6 bases and J gave up 0 bases, with 11 bases separating them. This CDR3 comprises 14 residues. CDR3 in amino acids: CASSGQFMNTEAFF. The CDR3 DNA is TGTGCCAGCAGCGGACAGTTCATGAACACTGAAGCTTTCTTT. Variable domain in full (rest from reference TRBV2 and TRBJ1-1): EPEVTQTPSHQVTQMGQEVILRCVPISNHLYFYWYRQILGQKVEFLVSFYNNEISEKSEIFDDQFSVERPDGSNFTLKIRSTKLEDSAMYFCASSGQFMNTEAFFGQGTRLTVV.

V usage is TRBV4-1 and J usage is TRBJ1-5; D gene ambiguous. Germline V gene lookup returns CDR1 MGHRA and CDR2 YSYEKL. The V gene lost 0 bases and the J gene lost 0 bases, with 12 bases spanning the gap. The CDR3 is 17 amino acids. CDR3 nucleotides: TGCGCCAGCAGCCAAGACCCACGAGGGTATAGCAATCAGCCCCAGCATTTT. This gives the protein CASSQDPRGYSNQPQHF.

In this sample, this clone turned up a few times. This chain joins TRBV5-6 and TRBJ1-2, with D perhaps matching TRBD1 (6 bases). Germline V lookup: CDR1 SGHDT, CDR2 YYEEEE. The CDR3 has 12 residues. Trimming removed 7 bases at V and 7 bases at J, with 14 bases between. The CDR3 region is CASLQGPSGYTF. Here the CDR3 DNA reads TGTGCCAGCTTACAGGGTCCTAGTGGCTACACCTTC. The full variable domain, its missing parts supplied by reference TRBV5-6 and TRBJ1-2, is DAGVTQSPTHLIKTRGQQVTLRCSPKSGHDTVSWYQQALGQGPQFIFQYYEEEERQRGNFPDRFSGHQFPNYSSELNVNALLLGDSALYLCASLQGPSGYTFGSGTRLTVV.

This sequence joins TRBV5-1 and TRBJ1-5; D gene uncertain. The CDR3 totals 16 residues. Germline CDR1 reads SGHRS; CDR2 reads YFSETQ. Trimming removed 4 bases from V and 1 base from J, with 15 bases in between. The CDR3 here is CASSPGGKASNQPQHF. The CDR3, as DNA: TGCGCCAGCAGCCCTGGCGGGAAGGCGAGCAATCAGCCCCAGCATTTT. Full variable domain (outside the CDR3, taken from reference TRBV5-1 and TRBJ1-5): KAGVTQTPRYLIKTRGQQVTLSCSPISGHRSVSWYQQTPGQGLQFLFEYFSETQRNKGNFPGRFSGRQFSNSRSEMNVSTLELGDSALYLCASSPGGKASNQPQHFGDGTRLSIL.

The V call is TRBV12-3 or TRBV12-4, the J call TRBJ1-1, with D unresolved. Deletions cut 5 bases from V and 4 bases from J, with 8 bases between. This CDR3 has 12 amino acids. The CDR3 DNA is TGTGCCAGCAGTGTAATTCGCACTGAAGCTTTCTTT. Translating gives CASSVIRTEAFF.

The chain employs TRBV5-4 and TRBJ1-1; 7 bases align to TRBD1. Germline V gene lookup returns CDR1 SGHNT and CDR2 YYREEE (reference sequence). Germline trimming cut 7 bases from V and 5 bases from J; bases unmatched to any gene: 14. The CDR3 sequence is 15 residues long. The CDR3 sequence is CASGVKQGILTEAFF. The CDR3 DNA is TGTGCCAGCGGCGTCAAACAGGGGATCTTAACTGAAGCTTTCTTT. Full variable domain (outside the CDR3, taken from reference TRBV5-4 and TRBJ1-1): ETGVTQSPTHLIKTRGQQVTLRCSSQSGHNTVSWYQQALGQGPQFIFQYYREEENGRGNFPPRFSGLQFPNYSSELNVNALELDDSALYLCASGVKQGILTEAFFGQGTRLTVV.

The sample holds a few counts of this clone. The V gene is TRBV14, the J gene TRBJ1-2; TRBD1 might be the D (6 bases). Looked up from germline, CDR1 is SGHDN and CDR2 is FVKESK. This CDR3 is built from 16 residues. V was clipped by 4 bases and J by 1 base, with 16 bases between them. CDR3 in amino acids: CASSRRTGLLNYGYTF. DNA of the CDR3: TGTGCCAGCAGCCGAAGAACAGGGCTGCTTAACTATGGCTACACCTTC.

A single count supports this clone. This rearrangement joins TRBV9 to TRBJ2-2; the D gene is possibly TRBD2 (6 bases). The CDR3 is 14 residues long. Germline loops: CDR1 SGDLS, CDR2 YYNGEE. V lost 4 bases and J 5 bases, leaving 12 bases between the germline ends. For the CDR3, the DNA is TGTGCCAGCAGCCCTCGACTAGGAACCGGGGAGCTGTTTTTT. This translates into CASSPRLGTGELFF.

CDR3 sequence reads: CASSLGTVYSYNEQFF. In DNA, the CDR3 is TGTGCCAGCAGCTTAGGAACAGTTTACTCCTACAATGAGCAGTTCTTC. This chain connects TRBV11-2 to TRBJ2-1, with unresolved D. The CDR3 length is 16 residues. Trimming took off 1 base at V and 0 bases at J, with 10 bases between the two ends. Germline-derived CDR1 and CDR2 are SGHAT and FQNNGV.

The V call is TRBV12-5, the J call TRBJ1-5; TRBD1 might be the D (5 bases). Trimming shortened V by 6 bases and J by 7 bases, and 16 bases separated the two germline ends. The CDR3 runs 14 residues. Germline-derived CDR1 and CDR2 are LGHNT and FRNRAP. CDR3 sequence: CASGPGHLTQPQHF. Here the CDR3 DNA reads TGTGCTAGTGGACCTGGACATCTAACCCAGCCCCAGCATTTT.

This chain joins TRBV12-5 and TRBJ2-7; perhaps TRBD2 as D (6 bases). In germline, CDR1 is LGHNT, CDR2 FRNRAP. V lost 1 base and J 4 bases, leaving 8 bases between the germline ends. The CDR3 is 13 residues long. Here the CDR3 DNA reads TGTGCTAGTGGTTTGGGGGGGGTTTACGAGCAGTACTTC. Its protein is CASGLGGVYEQYF. Combining the CDR3 with reference TRBV12-5 and TRBJ2-7 gives the whole variable domain DARVTQTPRHKVTEMGQEVTMRCQPILGHNTVFWYRQTMMQGLELLAYFRNRAPLDDSGMPKDRFSAEMPDATLATLKIQPSEPRDSAVYFCASGLGGVYEQYFGPGTRLTVT.

This clone was counted a single time. V gene TRBV19 combines with J gene TRBJ2-5; the match to TRBD2 covers 9 bases. From germline, CDR1 is LNHDA and CDR2 SQIVND (reference sequence). Losses at the gene ends were 1 base for V and 5 bases for J; bases not matched to a gene: 8. The CDR3 contains 16 residues. As DNA, the CDR3 is TGTGCCAGTAGTATAGGGAGTAGCGGGGGCCTTGAGACCCAGTACTTC. Translated: CASSIGSSGGLETQYF.

The chain carries TRBV5-1 and TRBJ1-2; 9 nucleotides line up with TRBD1. This CDR3 region has 15 residues. Germline V lookup: CDR1 SGHRS, CDR2 YFSETQ. V was clipped by 0 bases and J by 8 bases; unmatched bases: 8. This CDR3 reads CASSLGDREGRGYTF. CDR3 coding DNA: TGCGCCAGCAGCTTGGGGGACAGGGAAGGACGGGGCTACACCTTC.

This chain links TRBV19 with TRBJ2-1; 9 bases match TRBD2. The CDR3 has 15 residues. Germline CDR1 LNHDA, CDR2 SQIVND (reference sequence). Losses at the gene ends were 5 bases for V and 8 bases for J; bases not matched to a gene: 10. CDR3 sequence (DNA): TGTGCCAGTAGTTCCAGCGGGAGGTGGAGGGATGAGCAGTTCTTC. As protein: CASSSSGRWRDEQFF.

Remarks on this clone: This same CDR3 is encoded by further DNA sequences in the sample. This chain links TRBV5-1 with TRBJ2-1; TRBD2 aligns across 13 bases. There are 14 residues in the CDR3. Germline V gene lookup returns CDR1 SGHRS and CDR2 YFSETQ. Trimming at V came to 3 bases and at J to 7 bases, leaving 1 base not matched to a gene. The CDR3 protein is CASSSGLAGNEQFF. In DNA form, the CDR3 reads TGCGCCAGCAGCTCGGGACTAGCGGGGAATGAGCAGTTCTTC.

V is TRBV9 and J is TRBJ1-3, with TRBD1 matching over 7 bases. Germline CDR1 and CDR2: SGDLS and YYNGEE. V was pared by 1 base and J by 0 bases, with 4 bases of the junction left unmatched. The CDR3 spans 16 residues. The CDR3 sequence: CASSVSGTDSGNTIYF. Written as DNA, the CDR3 is TGTGCCAGCAGCGTATCCGGGACAGACTCTGGAAACACCATATATTTT.

V gene TRBV7-8 combines with J gene TRBJ2-2; 12 nucleotides align to TRBD2. V lost 2 bases, J lost 1 base, and 8 bases stayed unmatched. The germline V gene encodes CDR1 SGHVS and CDR2 FQNEAQ. The CDR3 has 19 residues. The CDR3 is CASSLPSGLAGKNTGELFF. The DNA of the CDR3 is TGTGCCAGCAGCTTACCCTCAGGACTAGCGGGAAAGAACACCGGGGAGCTGTTTTTT.

The J gene is TRBJ1-6, the V gene TRBV12-3 or TRBV12-4, with D hard to call. Trimming took 2 bases from V and 10 from J, leaving 9 bases between them. This CDR3 contains 13 residues. DNA of the CDR3: TGTGCCAGCAGTTTAAGGTTCGGGTCACCCCTCCACTTT. Translation gives CASSLRFGSPLHF.

In nucleotides, the CDR3 is TGCGCCAGCAGCCAACCATACGAGGGCCAAGGTAGAGGAAAACTGTTTTTT. Protein: CASSQPYEGQGRGKLFF. The chain carries TRBV4-3 and TRBJ1-4; D not resolved. The CDR3 covers 17 residues. The ends were cut back, 2 bases at V and 10 bases at J, with 23 bases in the middle. Germline loops: CDR1 LGHNA, CDR2 YSLEER.

The rearrangement links TRBV28 to TRBJ1-5; D may be TRBD1 (6 bases). Germline lookup yields CDR1 MDHEN and CDR2 SYDVKM. This CDR3 has 16 amino acids. Trimming shortened V by 5 bases and J by 9 bases, and 23 bases separated the two germline ends. The CDR3 spells CASSPLGSSGGGPQHF. In DNA, the CDR3 is TGTGCCAGCAGTCCCCTCGGGTCCTCGGGAGGGGGGCCCCAGCATTTT.

V gene TRBV7-2 combines with J gene TRBJ2-2; D perhaps matches TRBD2 (5 bases). The CDR3 sequence is 15 residues long. Trimming left V 3 bases short and J 1 base short, with 9 bases between. CDR1 and CDR2 from the germline V gene are SGHTA and FQGNSA. The CDR3 here is CASSFGAENTGELFF. CDR3 in DNA: TGTGCCAGCAGCTTTGGAGCGGAGAACACCGGGGAGCTGTTTTTT.

The rearrangement joins TRBV5-1 to TRBJ2-2, with D maybe TRBD1 (5 bases). The CDR3 length is 16 residues. V lost 1 base, J lost 4 bases, and 14 bases lay in between. Germline V gives CDR1 SGHRS, CDR2 YFSETQ. CDR3 in amino acids: CASSLPGPRGTGELFF. The CDR3 DNA follows: TGCGCCAGCAGCTTGCCCGGACCTAGGGGCACCGGGGAGCTGTTTTTT.

The J gene is TRBJ1-1, the V gene TRBV19; 11 bases are shared with TRBD1. In germline, CDR1 is LNHDA, CDR2 SQIVND (reference sequence). This CDR3 spans 15 amino acids. V lost 2 bases, J lost 5 bases, and 4 bases stayed unmatched. The CDR3 is CASSIRTGGSTEAFF. DNA of the CDR3: TGTGCCAGTAGTATAAGGACAGGGGGCTCAACTGAAGCTTTCTTT.

The chain uses TRBV9 and TRBJ2-3, with 7 nucleotides matching TRBD1. The CDR3 length is 16 residues. The germline V gene encodes CDR1 SGDLS and CDR2 YYNGEE. J was trimmed by 1 base and V by 0 bases; bases with no gene match: 5. The CDR3 coding sequence is TGTGCCAGCAGCGTAGAGCAAGGGACAGGCACAGATACGCAGTATTTT. It yields the protein CASSVEQGTGTDTQYF.

The V gene is TRBV5-1, the J gene TRBJ2-1, with 9 bases aligning to TRBD1. V lost 4 bases, J lost 2 bases, and 7 bases stayed unmatched. CDR3 length equals 16 residues. The germline gives CDR1 SGHRS, CDR2 YFSETQ. Written as DNA, the CDR3 is TGCGCCAGCAGCGTAGGGACAGGGAGGCCCTACAATGAGCAGTTCTTC. Translated, it gives CASSVGTGRPYNEQFF.

The chain uses TRBV5-8 and TRBJ2-7; D is possibly TRBD1 (6 bases). The CDR3 is 13 amino acids. Germline V gene data show CDR1 as SGHTS and CDR2 as YDEGEE. Trimming stripped 3 bases from V and 6 bases from J, with 13 bases between. The CDR3 coding sequence is TGTGCCAGCAGCTCCTTCAGGGGCTCCGAGCAGTACTTC. Encoded protein: CASSSFRGSEQYF.

The V gene is TRBV10-3, the J gene TRBJ2-7; 10 positions agree with TRBD1. V was pared by 2 bases and J by 7 bases, with 5 bases of the junction left unmatched. Germline lookup yields CDR1 ENHRY and CDR2 SYGVKD. The CDR3 totals 14 residues. CDR3 region: CAISEPTGGWEQYF. Written as DNA, the CDR3 is TGTGCCATCAGTGAGCCGACAGGGGGCTGGGAGCAGTACTTC.

This clone was seen just once. The V and J genes are TRBV3-1 (or the pseudogene TRBV3-2) and TRBJ2-4; D is undetermined. Germline V gene sequence: CDR1 LGHDT, CDR2 YNNKEL (reference sequence). Trimming removed 1 base at V and 0 bases at J, with 4 bases between. The CDR3 sequence is 14 residues long. CDR3 DNA sequence: TGTGCCAGCAGCCAAGTACTAGCCAAAAACATTCAGTACTTC. Protein product: CASSQVLAKNIQYF.